This entry lists 11 T cell receptor beta chains sequenced from one sample in a study of T cells in women clearing cervical HPV infection. Here immunoSEQ multiplex PCR was the method, and the copy in TCRdb shows in-frame clones only, minus some. The sample has 20,000 to 25,000 clones. Sequencing used blood buffy coat. The receptors originated from a woman aged 18-70 years with a cervical HPV16 infection that either progressed to CIN3+ or cleared (not recorded which).

On this clone: The read ends 3 residues shy of where the CDR3 ends; the end is completed using the germline J gene. The chain employs TRBV5-4 and TRBJ2-1; D gene ambiguous. Germline V gene data show CDR1 as SGHNT and CDR2 as YYREEE (reference sequence). V lost 0 bases, J lost 4 bases, and 14 bases lay in between. The CDR3 is 16 amino acids. The CDR3 bases that were read are TGTGCCAGCAGCTTGGCCGGCGGCGGATATTACAATGAG. It encodes CASSLAGGGYYNE. The CDR3 as a whole reads CASSLAGGGYYNEQFF.

In regard to this clone: Sequencing ends 3 residues short of the CDR3 end; the germline J gene provides the rest. V usage is TRBV7-2 and J usage is TRBJ2-7; D remains ambiguous. Per germline, CDR1 SGHTA and CDR2 FQGNSA. The V gene lost 2 bases and the J gene lost 4 bases, with 12 bases spanning the gap. The length of the CDR3 is 14 residues. CDR3 sequence reads: CASSLSGQLYEQYF. The CDR3 bases that were read are TGTGCCAGCAGCTTAAGTGGGCAGCTTTACGAG.

CDR3 loop: CASSPGQGFGNEQFF. CDR3 DNA (partial): TGCGCCAGCAGCCCGGGACAGGGATTTGGCAATGAG. The chain links TRBV4-1 to TRBJ2-1, with 9 nucleotides matching TRBD1. The sequenced fragment ends 3 residues before the CDR3 boundary, so the rest is inferred from the germline J gene. The germline V gene encodes CDR1 MGHRA and CDR2 YSYEKL. This CDR3 spans 15 amino acids. With V trimmed by 4 bases and J by 6 bases, 7 bases remained unmatched.

To note about this clone: The read terminates 3 residues before the CDR3 end, so the remaining end is supplied by the germline J gene. The rearrangement uses TRBV7-3 and TRBJ2-6, with TRBD1 as a possible D gene (5 bases). V dropped 5 bases and J dropped 4 bases, with 12 bases sitting between them. This CDR3 spans 15 amino acids. Germline CDR1 SGHTA, CDR2 FQGTGA. The part of the CDR3 DNA that was read is TGTGCCAGCAGCCTCACAGGTACCGGGGCCAACGTC. This codes for CASSLTGTGANV. In full, the CDR3 is CASSLTGTGANVLTF.

Concerning this clone: Read data end 3 residues before the CDR3 end; the end is taken from the germline J gene. The V call is TRBV30, the J call TRBJ2-1, with TRBD2 matching over 8 bases. The CDR3 runs 17 residues. Losses at the gene ends were 1 base for V and 3 bases for J; bases not matched to a gene: 11. The germline CDR1 and CDR2 sequences are GTSNPN and SVGIG (reference sequence). The covered CDR3 bases are TGTGCCTGGAGTGGCACATCAGCGGGAGTTCACTACAATGAG. Translated, it gives CAWSGTSAGVHYNE. The whole CDR3 region reads CAWSGTSAGVHYNEQFF.

The CDR3 region is CASSLGAGLTYNEQFF. CDR3 DNA, as far as it was read: TGTGCCAGCAGCTTGGGTGCGGGACTCACCTACAATGAG. V usage is TRBV7-8 and J usage is TRBJ2-1; perhaps TRBD2 as D (6 bases). The observed sequence ends 3 residues before the CDR3 terminus, with the missing tail filled in from the germline J gene. Trimming removed 3 bases from V and 2 bases from J, with 14 bases in between. The CDR3 contains 16 residues. Germline V gene data show CDR1 as SGHVS and CDR2 as FQNEAQ.

On this clone itself: The CDR3 extends 3 residues past the end of the read, so its final part is completed from the germline J gene. The V gene is TRBV20-1, the J gene TRBJ2-1; 9 positions match TRBD2. Germline CDR1 and CDR2: DFQATT and SNEGSKA (reference sequence). J gave up 6 bases and V 1 base, and 10 bases lay outside the gene matches. This CDR3 comprises 16 residues. The CDR3 protein is CSARGGSGRGGNEQFF. Incomplete CDR3 DNA: TGCAGTGCTAGAGGGGGTAGCGGGAGAGGAGGCAATGAG.

In regard to this clone: The read comes to an end 3 residues before the CDR3 does, leaving the germline J gene to fill in the end. This rearrangement joins TRBV18 to TRBJ2-4; maybe TRBD2 (5 bases). CDR1 KGHSH and CDR2 LQKENI come from the germline V gene. This CDR3 has 15 amino acids. The part of the CDR3 DNA that was read is TGTGCCAGCTCACCACCGAGGATGGAAGACTATGGT. Its protein is CASSPPRMEDYG. The full CDR3 reads CASSPPRMEDYGQYF.

Turning to this clone: The read ends 3 residues before the CDR3 terminus; that terminus is restored from the germline J gene. The chain links TRBV30 to TRBJ2-2, with TRBD2 identical over 8 bases. J was trimmed by 2 bases and V by 7 bases; bases with no gene match: 9. There are 15 residues in the CDR3. CDR1 is GTSNPN, CDR2 SVGIG, per germline (reference sequence). The CDR3 loop is CASLRAGANTGELFF. Partial CDR3 DNA: TGTGCCTCACTAAGAGCGGGAGCTAACACCGGGGAG. Based on the CDR3 plus reference TRBV30 and TRBJ2-2, the full variable domain is SQTIHQWPATLVQPVGSPLSLECTVEGTSNPNLYWYRQAAGRGLQLLFYSVGIGQISSEVPQNLSASRPQDRQFILSSKKLLLSDSGFYLCASLRAGANTGELFFGEGSRLTVL.

In the case of this clone: The read ends 3 residues early relative to the CDR3; the germline J gene fills the gap. The rearrangement links TRBV30 to TRBJ2-5, with TRBD1 as a possible D gene (6 bases). The CDR3 is 13 amino acids. Between the trimmed V and J ends, which lost 1 base and 1 base, there was a span of 7 bases. The germline CDR1 and CDR2 sequences are GTSNPN and SVGIG (reference sequence). CDR3 amino acids: CAWSGQVQETQYF. CDR3 bases read: TGTGCCTGGAGTGGACAGGTCCAAGAGACC.

As for this clone: The read halts 3 residues ahead of the CDR3 end, with the missing end drawn from the germline J gene. V gene TRBV20-1 combines with J gene TRBJ1-2; D might be TRBD1 (5 bases). V gave up 2 bases and J gave up 7 bases, with 20 bases separating them. Germline V lookup: CDR1 DFQATT, CDR2 SNEGSKA (reference sequence). This CDR3 contains 15 residues. The CDR3 is CSARYRTRGEGGYTF. Incomplete CDR3 DNA: TGCAGTGCTAGATACCGTACCAGAGGGGAGGGTGGC.